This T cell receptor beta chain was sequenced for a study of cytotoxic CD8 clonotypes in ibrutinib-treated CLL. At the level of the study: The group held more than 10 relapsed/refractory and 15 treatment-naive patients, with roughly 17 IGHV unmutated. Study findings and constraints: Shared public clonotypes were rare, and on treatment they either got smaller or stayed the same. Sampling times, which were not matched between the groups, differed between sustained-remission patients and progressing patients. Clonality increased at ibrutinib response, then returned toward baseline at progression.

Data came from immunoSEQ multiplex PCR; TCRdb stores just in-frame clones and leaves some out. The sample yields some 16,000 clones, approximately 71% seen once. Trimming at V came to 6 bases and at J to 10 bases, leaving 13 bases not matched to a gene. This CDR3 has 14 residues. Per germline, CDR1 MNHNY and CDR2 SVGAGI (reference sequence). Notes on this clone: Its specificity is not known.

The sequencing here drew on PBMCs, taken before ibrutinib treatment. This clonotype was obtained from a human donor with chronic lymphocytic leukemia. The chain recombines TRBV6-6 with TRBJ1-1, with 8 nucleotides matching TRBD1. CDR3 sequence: CASSRGQGQPSAFF. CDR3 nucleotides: TGTGCCAGCAGCCGCGGACAGGGCCAACCATCAGCTTTCTTT.